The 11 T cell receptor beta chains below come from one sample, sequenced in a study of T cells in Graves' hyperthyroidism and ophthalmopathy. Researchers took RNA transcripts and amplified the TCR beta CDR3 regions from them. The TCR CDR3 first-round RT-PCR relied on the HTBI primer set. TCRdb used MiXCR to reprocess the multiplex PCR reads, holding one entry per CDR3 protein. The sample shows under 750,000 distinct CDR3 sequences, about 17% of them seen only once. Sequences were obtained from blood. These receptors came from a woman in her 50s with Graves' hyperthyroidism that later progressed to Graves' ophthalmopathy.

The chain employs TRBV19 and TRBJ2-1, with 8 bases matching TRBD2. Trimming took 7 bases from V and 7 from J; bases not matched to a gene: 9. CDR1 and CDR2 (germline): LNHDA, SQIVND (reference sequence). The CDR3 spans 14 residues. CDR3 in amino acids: CASKFGGGMNEQFF. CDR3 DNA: TGTGCCAGTAAATTCGGGGGGGGCATGAATGAGCAGTTCTTC. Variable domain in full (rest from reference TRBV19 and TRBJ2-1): DGGITQSPKYLFRKEGQNVTLSCEQNLNHDAMYWYRQDPGQGLRLIYYSQIVNDFQKGDIAEGYSVSREKKESFPLTVTSAQKNPTAFYLCASKFGGGMNEQFFGPGTRLTVL.

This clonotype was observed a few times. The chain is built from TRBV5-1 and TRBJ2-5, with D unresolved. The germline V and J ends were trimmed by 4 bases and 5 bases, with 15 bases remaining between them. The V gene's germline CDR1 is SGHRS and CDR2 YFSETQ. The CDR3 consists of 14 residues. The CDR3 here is CASSPAAVGETQYF. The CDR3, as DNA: TGCGCCAGCAGCCCCGCGGCGGTAGGGGAGACCCAGTACTTC.

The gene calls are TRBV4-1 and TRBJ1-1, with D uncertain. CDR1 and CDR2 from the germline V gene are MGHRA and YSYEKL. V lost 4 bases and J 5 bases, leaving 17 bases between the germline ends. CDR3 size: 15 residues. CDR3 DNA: TGCGCCAGCAGCCCCCGATATTCAGAATCTACTGAAGCTTTCTTT. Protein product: CASSPRYSESTEAFF.

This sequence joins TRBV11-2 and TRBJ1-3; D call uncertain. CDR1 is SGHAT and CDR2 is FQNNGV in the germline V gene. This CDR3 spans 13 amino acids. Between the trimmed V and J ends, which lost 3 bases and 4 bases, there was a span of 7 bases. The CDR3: CASSFLKGNTIYF. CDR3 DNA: TGTGCCAGCAGCTTTCTGAAAGGAAACACCATATATTTT. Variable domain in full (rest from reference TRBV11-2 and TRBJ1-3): EAGVAQSPRYKIIEKRQSVAFWCNPISGHATLYWYQQILGQGPKLLIQFQNNGVVDDSQLPKDRFSAERLKGVDSTLKIQPAKLEDSAVYLCASSFLKGNTIYFGEGSWLTVV.

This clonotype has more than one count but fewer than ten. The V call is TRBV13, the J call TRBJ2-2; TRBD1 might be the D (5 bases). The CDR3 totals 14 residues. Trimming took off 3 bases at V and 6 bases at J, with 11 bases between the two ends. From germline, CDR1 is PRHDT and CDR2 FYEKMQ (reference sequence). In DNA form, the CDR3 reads TGTGCCAGCAGCTTCTCAGGGTCTCCCGGGGAGCTGTTTTTT. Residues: CASSFSGSPGELFF. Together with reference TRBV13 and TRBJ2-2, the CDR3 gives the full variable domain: AAGVIQSPRHLIKEKRETATLKCYPIPRHDTVYWYQQGPGQDPQFLISFYEKMQSDKGSIPDRFSAQQFSDYHSELNMSSLELGDSALYFCASSFSGSPGELFFGEGSRLTVL.

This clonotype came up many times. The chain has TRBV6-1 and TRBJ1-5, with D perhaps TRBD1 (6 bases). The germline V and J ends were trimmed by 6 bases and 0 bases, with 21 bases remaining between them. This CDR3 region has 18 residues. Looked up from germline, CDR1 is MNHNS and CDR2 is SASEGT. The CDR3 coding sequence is TGTGCCAGCAGCCCCCCTCTTGAGGGGGATTATAGCAATCAGCCCCAGCATTTT. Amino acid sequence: CASSPPLEGDYSNQPQHF.

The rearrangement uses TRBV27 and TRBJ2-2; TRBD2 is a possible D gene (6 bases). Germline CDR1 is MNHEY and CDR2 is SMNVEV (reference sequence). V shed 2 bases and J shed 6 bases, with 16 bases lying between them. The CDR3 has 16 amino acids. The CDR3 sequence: CASSLGAGTLSGELFF. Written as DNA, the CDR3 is TGTGCCAGCAGTTTAGGTGCCGGGACTTTATCCGGGGAGCTGTTTTTT.

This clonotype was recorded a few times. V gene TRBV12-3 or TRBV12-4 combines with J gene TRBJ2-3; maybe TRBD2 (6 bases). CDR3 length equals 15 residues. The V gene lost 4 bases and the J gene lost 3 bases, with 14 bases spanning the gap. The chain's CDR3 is CASSSPPTSTDTQYF. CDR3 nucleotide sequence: TGTGCCAGCAGTTCCCCCCCGACTAGTACAGATACGCAGTATTTT.

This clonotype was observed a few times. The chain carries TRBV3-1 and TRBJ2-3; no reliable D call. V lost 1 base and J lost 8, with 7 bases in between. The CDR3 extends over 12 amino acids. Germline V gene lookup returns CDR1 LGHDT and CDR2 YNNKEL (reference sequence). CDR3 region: CASSQVKGTQYF. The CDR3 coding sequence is TGTGCCAGCAGCCAAGTGAAGGGTACGCAGTATTTT.

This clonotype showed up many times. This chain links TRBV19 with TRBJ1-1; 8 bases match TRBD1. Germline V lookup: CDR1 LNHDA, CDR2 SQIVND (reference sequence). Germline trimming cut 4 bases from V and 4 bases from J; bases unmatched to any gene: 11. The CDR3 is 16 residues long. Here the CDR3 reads CASSTWQGAWGTEAFF. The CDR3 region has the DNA TGTGCCAGTAGTACTTGGCAGGGGGCTTGGGGCACTGAAGCTTTCTTT.

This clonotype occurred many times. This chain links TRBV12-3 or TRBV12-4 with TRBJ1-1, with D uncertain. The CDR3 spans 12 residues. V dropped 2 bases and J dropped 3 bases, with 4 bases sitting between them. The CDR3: CASSLMDTEAFF. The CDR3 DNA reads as TGTGCCAGCAGTTTAATGGACACTGAAGCTTTCTTT.